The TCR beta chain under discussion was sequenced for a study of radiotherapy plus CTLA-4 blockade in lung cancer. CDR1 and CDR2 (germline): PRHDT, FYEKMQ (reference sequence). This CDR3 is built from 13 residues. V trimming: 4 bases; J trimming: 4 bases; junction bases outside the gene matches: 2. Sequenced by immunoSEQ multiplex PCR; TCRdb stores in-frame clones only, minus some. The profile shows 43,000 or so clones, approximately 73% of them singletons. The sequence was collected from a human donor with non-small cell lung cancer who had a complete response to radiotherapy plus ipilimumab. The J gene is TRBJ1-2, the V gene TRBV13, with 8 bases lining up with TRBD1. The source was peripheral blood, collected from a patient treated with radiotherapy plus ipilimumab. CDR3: CASSSDRAYGYTF. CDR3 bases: TGTGCCAGCAGCTCGGACAGGGCCTATGGCTACACCTTC.